This T cell receptor (beta chain) is drawn from a study of T cell responses to AZD1222 COVID-19 vaccine. Study conclusions and caveats: White British ancestry dominated among donors, who included more females, and clonal diversity was possibly underestimated.

A word on this clone: Its antigen is not identified.

Germline V lookup: CDR1 MGHRA, CDR2 YSYEKL. The CDR3 sequence is 17 residues long. Losses at the gene ends were 6 bases for V and 3 bases for J; bases not matched to a gene: 6. The protocol was immunoSEQ multiplex PCR, while the TCRdb copy is restricted to in-frame clones and leaves out a portion. The sample consists of 150,000 or so clones, approximately 94% of them appearing once. The TCR comes from an adult in good health. This material consisted of peripheral blood, taken on day 0 of AZD1222 vaccination. The V call is TRBV4-1, the J call TRBJ2-2, with 14 bases that match TRBD2. The CDR3 loop reads CASRSTSGRADTGELFF. The CDR3, as DNA: TGCGCCAGCAGGTCGACTAGCGGGAGGGCGGACACCGGGGAGCTGTTTTTT.